This T cell receptor beta chain emerged from a study of blood T cell repertoires in COVID-19. The CDR3 has 13 residues. Per the germline V gene, CDR1 is MGHDK and CDR2 is SYGVNS. V lost 6 bases and J 4 bases, leaving 12 bases between the germline ends. Sequencing was performed with immunoSEQ multiplex PCR; in TCRdb, only in-frame clones are kept and a portion is missing. The sample contains some 340,000 clones, 80% to 90% of which appear only once. This chain uses TRBV25-1 with TRBJ1-1; D is unresolved. The receptor's source is a man aged 25 to 40 with active or convalescent COVID-19. Sequenced input: peripheral blood. CDR3 protein: CASRNSLATEAFF. The CDR3 DNA is TGTGCCAGCAGGAACAGTCTGGCCACTGAAGCTTTCTTT.